The 20 T cell receptor beta chains below all came from one sample that was sequenced in a study of memory CD4+ T cells and cytomegalovirus serostatus. The sort gate was single viable CD3+CD4+CD8-CD45RO+ cells for memory CD4+ T cells. Clones were read by immunoSEQ multiplex PCR, and TCRdb kept only the in-frame ones, dropping some. The data contain tens of thousands of clones, around 76% of them singletons. Material for sequencing was memory CD4+ T cells from blood. The receptors originated from an adult in good health and CMV-seronegative.

The chain joins TRBV4-1 to TRBJ1-3, with no clear D. Trimming stripped 2 bases from V and 0 bases from J, with 8 bases between. Germline loops: CDR1 MGHRA, CDR2 YSYEKL. The CDR3 totals 15 residues. The CDR3 sequence: CASSQRANSGNTIYF. CDR3 coding DNA: TGCGCCAGCAGCCAAAGGGCAAACTCTGGAAACACCATATATTTT.

The chain employs TRBV7-3 and TRBJ1-2; 9 bases align to TRBD1. CDR3 length equals 13 residues. The ends lost 5 bases at V and 8 bases at J; junction bases unmatched: 6. CDR1 is SGHTA and CDR2 is FQGTGA in the germline V gene. The CDR3 DNA reads TGTGCCAGCAGCCCCGGACAGGGGAAAGGCTACACCTTC. Translated: CASSPGQGKGYTF.

The rearrangement joins TRBV10-1 to TRBJ1-2, with unresolved D. Germline loops: CDR1 WNHNN, CDR2 SYGVQD (reference sequence). CDR3 length equals 16 residues. V dropped 1 base and J dropped 5 bases, with 17 bases sitting between them. CDR3 residues: CASSECCREIRYGYTF. The CDR3, as DNA: TGCGCCAGCAGTGAGTGTTGCCGGGAGATACGTTATGGCTACACCTTC.

This rearrangement joins TRBV27 to TRBJ2-5, with 12 bases fitting TRBD2. The V gene's germline CDR1 is MNHEY and CDR2 SMNVEV (reference sequence). V dropped 6 bases and J dropped 4; count of bases not matched to a gene: 9. CDR3 length equals 16 residues. CDR3 in amino acids: CASRMTSGGRRETQYF. CDR3 nucleotide sequence: TGTGCCAGCAGGATGACTAGCGGGGGCCGGAGAGAGACCCAGTACTTC.

This rearrangement joins TRBV29-1 to TRBJ1-4, with D uncertain. Germline CDR1 SQVTM, CDR2 ANQGSEA. Trimming removed 7 bases from V and 8 bases from J, with 14 bases in between. CDR3 length: 12 amino acids. This chain's CDR3 is CSATPGREKLFF. The CDR3 coding sequence is TGCAGCGCGACTCCTGGGAGGGAAAAACTGTTTTTT.

This chain connects TRBV5-6 to TRBJ1-5; 7 nucleotides match TRBD1. Germline CDR1 SGHDT, CDR2 YYEEEE. After removal of 4 bases from V and 1 base from J, the junction contained 17 bases not matched to a gene. This CDR3 has 19 residues. The CDR3 sequence: CASSHNTGTAEPSNQPQHF. The CDR3 DNA sequence: TGTGCCAGCAGCCACAACACCGGGACAGCAGAACCGAGCAATCAGCCCCAGCATTTT.

The rearrangement joins TRBV2 to TRBJ1-2; D unresolved. Germline CDR1 SNHLY, CDR2 FYNNEI. Trimming left V 7 bases short and J 7 bases short, with 10 bases between. The CDR3 has 11 residues. The CDR3 loop is CASTRTSGYTF. The CDR3 DNA sequence: TGTGCCAGCACTAGGACGAGTGGCTACACCTTC.

This chain connects TRBV27 to TRBJ2-7; D is possibly TRBD1 or TRBD2 (6 bases each). The germline V gene has CDR1 MNHEY and CDR2 SMNVEV (reference sequence). The CDR3 is 15 residues long. Deletions cut 2 bases from V and 4 bases from J, with 15 bases between. The CDR3 coding sequence is TGTGCCAGCAGTTTAGATCCGGGGGCTCGGTACGAGCAGTACTTC. It encodes CASSLDPGARYEQYF.

CDR3 region: CASSMGTGIYGYTF. CDR3 coding DNA: TGTGCCAGTAGTATGGGGACAGGGATCTATGGCTACACCTTC. V is TRBV19 and J is TRBJ1-2; 9 bases match TRBD1. With 3 bases clipped from V and 4 bases from J, the junction kept 3 bases outside the gene matches. The CDR3 consists of 14 residues. The germline V gene encodes CDR1 LNHDA and CDR2 SQIVND (reference sequence).

V gene TRBV5-4 combines with J gene TRBJ2-3, with 9 bases aligning to TRBD1. CDR3 size: 14 residues. V shed 6 bases, J shed 5 bases, and the junction held 7 bases outside the gene matches. The germline V gene encodes CDR1 SGHNT and CDR2 YYREEE (reference sequence). The CDR3 DNA sequence: TGTGCCAGCACCGGGGACAGGGCGGGAGATACGCAGTATTTT. Translation: CASTGDRAGDTQYF.

The genes are TRBV6-1 and TRBJ1-2, with 7 bases aligning to TRBD1. V lost 1 base and J lost 4; bases outside the gene matches: 6. Germline V CDR1 and CDR2: MNHNS, SASEGT. This CDR3 comprises 15 residues. The chain's CDR3 is CASSEEGRGVYGYTF. Written as DNA, the CDR3 is TGTGCCAGCAGTGAAGAGGGCAGGGGGGTCTATGGCTACACCTTC.

The chain uses TRBV4-3 and TRBJ2-7; D tentatively fits TRBD1 or TRBD2 (5 bases each). CDR3 length equals 16 residues. Between the trimmed V and J ends, which lost 0 bases and 0 bases, there was a span of 12 bases. The germline gives CDR1 LGHNA, CDR2 YSLEER. In DNA, the CDR3 is TGCGCCAGCAGCCAAGAGGTGGGACCCTTCTCCTACGAGCAGTACTTC. This codes for CASSQEVGPFSYEQYF.

A few counts support this clone. A junction boundary mismatches the germline segment, possibly from a read error. The chain combines TRBV11-2 with TRBJ1-2; no reliable D call. The CDR3 loop spans 13 amino acids. Germline lookup yields CDR1 SGHAT and CDR2 FQNNGV. CDR3 nucleotides: TGTGCCAGCAGCCTAGACTACCGCTATGGCTACACCTTC. Protein: CASSLDYRYGYTF. Full variable domain (rest looked up from reference TRBV11-2 and TRBJ1-2): EAGVAQSPRYKIIEKRQSVAFWCNPISGHATLYWYQQILGQGPKLLIQFQNNGVVDDSQLPKDRFSAERLKGVDSTLKIQPAKLEDSAVYLCASSLDYRYGYTFGSGTRLTVV.

This clone was observed a few times. The gene calls are TRBV19 and TRBJ1-5; D gene unclear. V lost 10 bases and J lost 3, with 19 bases in between. The germline V gene encodes CDR1 LNHDA and CDR2 SQIVND (reference sequence). CDR3 length: 15 amino acids. CDR3 loop: CATSGRARDNQPQHF. For the CDR3, the DNA is TGTGCCACCTCCGGGAGGGCGCGGGACAATCAGCCCCAGCATTTT.

The chain is built from TRBV29-1 and TRBJ2-1, with 8 bases identical to TRBD2. The junction had 9 bases not matched to a gene; V was cut back by 8 bases and J by 3 bases. The germline V gene has CDR1 SQVTM and CDR2 ANQGSEA. The CDR3 runs 14 residues. CDR3 nucleotides: TGCAGCACCTCGGCGCTAGCGGGCTACAATGAGCAGTTCTTC. Protein: CSTSALAGYNEQFF.

The chain combines TRBV18 with TRBJ2-2, with D uncertain. From germline, CDR1 is KGHSH and CDR2 LQKENI. The V gene lost 9 bases and the J gene lost 5 bases, with 13 bases spanning the gap. The CDR3 extends over 13 amino acids. CDR3 protein: CASHRPGTGELFF. The DNA for the CDR3 is TGTGCCAGTCACCGCCCTGGGACCGGGGAGCTGTTTTTT.

The CDR3 region has the DNA TGTGCCAGCTCTCCCGGACAGGGGAACACAGATACGCAGTATTTT. This sequence encodes CASSPGQGNTDTQYF. The chain uses TRBV18 and TRBJ2-3; 9 nucleotides match TRBD1. CDR1 and CDR2 (germline): KGHSH, LQKENI. The CDR3 extends over 15 amino acids. V gave up 6 bases and J gave up 2 bases; unmatched junction bases: 6. Looking up the rest from reference TRBV18 and TRBJ2-3 gives the full variable domain: NAGVMQNPRHLVRRRGQEARLRCSPMKGHSHVYWYRQLPEEGLKFMVYLQKENIIDESGMPKERFSAEFPKEGPSILRIQQVVRGDSAAYFCASSPGQGNTDTQYFGPGTRLTVL.

The chain uses TRBV11-3 and TRBJ2-6; no definite D call. This CDR3 has 15 amino acids. Germline CDR1 reads SGHNT; CDR2 reads YENEEA. The V gene lost 5 bases and the J gene lost 1 base, with 9 bases spanning the gap. The DNA for the CDR3 is TGTGCCAGCAGCACCAGTGGTTCTGGGGCCAACGTCCTGACTTTC. This codes for CASSTSGSGANVLTF.

The chain employs TRBV19 and TRBJ2-3; 7 nucleotides agree with TRBD2. Germline V CDR1 and CDR2: LNHDA, SQIVND (reference sequence). Unmatched junction bases numbered 6, after V lost 3 bases and J lost 6 bases. This CDR3 spans 14 amino acids. CDR3 sequence: CASSIAGVDDTQYF. Written as DNA, the CDR3 is TGTGCCAGTAGTATCGCGGGAGTAGACGATACGCAGTATTTT.

This rearrangement joins TRBV7-2 to TRBJ2-5; weak D call: TRBD2 (5 bases). Germline lookup yields CDR1 SGHTA and CDR2 FQGNSA. The ends were cut back, 5 bases at V and 3 bases at J, with 13 bases in the middle. CDR3 length: 14 residues. CDR3 DNA: TGTGCCAGCAGCCAGAGAGGGAGTAAAGAGACCCAGTACTTC. This sequence encodes CASSQRGSKETQYF. The variable domain in full, with the rest retrieved from reference TRBV7-2 and TRBJ2-5, is GAGVSQSPSNKVTEKGKDVELRCDPISGHTALYWYRQSLGQGLEFLIYFQGNSAPDKSGLPSDRFSAERTGGSVSTLTIQRTQQEDSAVYLCASSQRGSKETQYFGPGTRLLVL.